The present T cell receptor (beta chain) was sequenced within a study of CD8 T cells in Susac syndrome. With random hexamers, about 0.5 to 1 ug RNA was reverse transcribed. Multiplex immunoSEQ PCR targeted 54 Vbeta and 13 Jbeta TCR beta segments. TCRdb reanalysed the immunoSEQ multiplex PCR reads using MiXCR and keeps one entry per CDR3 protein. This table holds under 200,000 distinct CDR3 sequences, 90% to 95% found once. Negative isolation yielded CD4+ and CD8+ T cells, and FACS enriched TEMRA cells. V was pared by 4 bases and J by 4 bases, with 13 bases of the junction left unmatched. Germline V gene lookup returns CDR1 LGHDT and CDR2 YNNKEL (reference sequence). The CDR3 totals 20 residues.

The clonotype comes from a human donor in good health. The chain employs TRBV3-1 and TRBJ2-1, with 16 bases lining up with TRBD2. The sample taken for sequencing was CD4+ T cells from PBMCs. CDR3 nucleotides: TGTGCCAGCAGCCTGAAGCCGCCGGGACTAGCGGGGGGGCTGTACAATGAGCAGTTCTTC. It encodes CASSLKPPGLAGGLYNEQFF.